This TCR beta chain was recovered during a study of blood T cell repertoires in COVID-19 (dated by TCRdb to 2018 to 2020). Background for the entire study: Collaborator samples came from the United States, Italy and Spain and covered acute and convalescent phases of COVID-19. The material from the prospective study consisted of cDNA or gDNA derived from T cells, B-cell-depleted T cells, or PBMCs. The dataset comprised deeply sampled blood TCRbeta repertoires from subjects exposed to, actively infected with, or recovered from COVID-19. A freely available public database, intended as a resource for researchers studying the immune response to SARS-CoV-2, is where the repertoires were released. The samples were drawn from the first 160 participants of the ongoing ImmuneRACE study and from some 1,300 subjects provided by 6 global collaborators. A de-identified subject ID, COVID-19 status, age in years and sex were almost always included in the sample metadata. Where available, HLA class I and class II types were taken from metadata supplied by the sample provider and were not determined by assay-based typing. Overall results and qualifications from the work: The amount of clinical and demographic metadata varied by source and participant and was provided uncurated.

Comments on this clone: Its antigen remains unidentified. Within one base of it there is no much larger clone, and no base qualities were kept.

Whole blood was collected in K2EDTA tubes by collaborating institutions according to the institutions' own protocols. For TCRbeta analysis, collaborators shipped samples in one of three forms: frozen whole blood, isolated PBMCs, or DNA extracted from either of those sample types. Trimming removed 4 bases from V and 11 bases from J; the gene matches leave 7 bases unexplained. From cysteine to phenylalanine, the CDR3 is 13 amino acids long. The DNA shown is the 39-base CDR3, in frame from base 1. According to the germline V gene (reference sequence), CDR1 reads MNHEY and CDR2 reads SMNVEV. TCRbeta CDR3 regions were amplified from genomic DNA using the immunoSEQ Assay, a bias-controlled multiplex PCR. Processing in the source paper ran as follows. The number of nucleated cells in each sample was estimated from the amplification of reference gene primers within the assay. To quantify the absolute abundance of each unique TCRbeta CDR3 rearrangement, sequence reads were collapsed and filtered. For each sample, productive Simpson clonality was calculated by taking the square root of Simpson's diversity index across productive rearrangements. Drawn from immuneACCESS, this table holds only the in-frame rearrangements with V and J called that TCRdb kept. Clones are partly lost; checked studies trace under half to an unresolved V gene and leave the rest unexplained. V and J calls and clone size are copied from that table; D and trimming were computed from the DNA. This sample lists 80,000 to 100,000 clones; roughly 90% were detected once. The ten largest clones take up about 3% of the sample.

The clonotype comes from a woman aged 45-59 years with active or convalescent COVID-19. Source material: peripheral blood. The chain couples TRBV27 to TRBJ1-5; 8 bases in the middle match TRBD1. CDR3 region: CASSSQGVGAQHF. The base sequence is TGTGCCAGCAGTTCACAGGGGGTTGGGGCCCAGCATTTT.